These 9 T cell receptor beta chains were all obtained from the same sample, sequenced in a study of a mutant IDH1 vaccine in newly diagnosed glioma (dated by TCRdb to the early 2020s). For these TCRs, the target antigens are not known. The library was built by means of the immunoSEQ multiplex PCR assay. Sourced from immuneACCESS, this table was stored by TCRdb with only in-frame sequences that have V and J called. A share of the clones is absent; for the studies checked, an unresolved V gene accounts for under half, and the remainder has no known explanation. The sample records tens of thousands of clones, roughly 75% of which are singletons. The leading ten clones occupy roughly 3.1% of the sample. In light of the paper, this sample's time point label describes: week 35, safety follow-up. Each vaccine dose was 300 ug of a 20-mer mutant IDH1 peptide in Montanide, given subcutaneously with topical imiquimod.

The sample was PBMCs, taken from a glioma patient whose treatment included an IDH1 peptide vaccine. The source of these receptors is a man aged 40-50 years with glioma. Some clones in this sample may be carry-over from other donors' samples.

Written as DNA, the CDR3 is TGTGCCACCAGCAAAGGGGCCTCCTACGAGCAGTACTTC. Its translation: CATSKGASYEQYF. The J gene is TRBJ2-7, the V gene TRBV15; weak D call: TRBD1 (5 bases). The CDR3 loop spans 13 amino acids. CDR1 is LNHNV, CDR2 YYDKDF, per germline (reference sequence). V was pared by 4 bases and J by 0 bases, with 7 bases between. Together with reference TRBV15 and TRBJ2-7, the CDR3 gives the full variable domain: DAMVIQNPRYQVTQFGKPVTLSCSQTLNHNVMYWYQQKSSQAPKLLFHYYDKDFNNEADTPDNFQSRRPNTSFCFLDIRSPGLGDTAMYLCATSKGASYEQYFGPGTRLTVT.

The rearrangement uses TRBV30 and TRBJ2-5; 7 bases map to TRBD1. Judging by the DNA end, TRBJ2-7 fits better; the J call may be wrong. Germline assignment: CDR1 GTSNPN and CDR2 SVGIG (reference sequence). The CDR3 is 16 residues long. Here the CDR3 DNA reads TGTGCCTGGACCCCCTCGGGGACAGCGAGCTCCTACGAGCAGTACTTC. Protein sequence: CAWTPSGTASSYEQYF.

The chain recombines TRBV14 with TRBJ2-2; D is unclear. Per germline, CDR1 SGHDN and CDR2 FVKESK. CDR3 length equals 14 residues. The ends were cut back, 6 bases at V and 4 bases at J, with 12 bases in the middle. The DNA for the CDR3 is TGTGCCAGCAGTCAACAGCCTTTCACCGGGGAGCTGTTTTTT. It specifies CASSQQPFTGELFF.

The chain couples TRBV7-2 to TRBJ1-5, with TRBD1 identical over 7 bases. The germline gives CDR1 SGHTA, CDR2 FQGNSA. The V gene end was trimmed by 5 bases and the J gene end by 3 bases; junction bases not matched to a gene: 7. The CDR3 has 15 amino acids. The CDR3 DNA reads TGTGCCAGCAGCCGAGCCGGGACAGCCAATCAGCCCCAGCATTTT. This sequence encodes CASSRAGTANQPQHF. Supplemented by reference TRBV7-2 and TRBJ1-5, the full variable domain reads GAGVSQSPSNKVTEKGKDVELRCDPISGHTALYWYRQSLGQGLEFLIYFQGNSAPDKSGLPSDRFSAERTGGSVSTLTIQRTQQEDSAVYLCASSRAGTANQPQHFGDGTRLSIL.

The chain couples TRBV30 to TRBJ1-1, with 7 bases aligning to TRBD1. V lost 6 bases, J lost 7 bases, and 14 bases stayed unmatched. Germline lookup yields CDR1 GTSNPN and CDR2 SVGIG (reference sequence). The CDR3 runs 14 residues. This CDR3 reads CACLTRQGTIEAFF. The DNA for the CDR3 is TGTGCCTGTCTCACCCGACAGGGAACAATTGAAGCTTTCTTT.

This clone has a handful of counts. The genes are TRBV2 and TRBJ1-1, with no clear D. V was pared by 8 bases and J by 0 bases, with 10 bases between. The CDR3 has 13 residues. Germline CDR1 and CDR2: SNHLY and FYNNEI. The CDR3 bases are TGTGCCAGCGGTCAAGAGGTGAACACTGAAGCTTTCTTT. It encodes CASGQEVNTEAFF.

The DNA of the CDR3 is TGTGCCAGCAATCAGGGAGGTGAGCAGTTCTTC. Protein: CASNQGGEQFF. The gene calls are TRBV5-6 and TRBJ2-1, with TRBD2 as a possible D gene (6 bases). The germline V gene has CDR1 SGHDT and CDR2 YYEEEE. There are 11 residues in the CDR3. Trimming took off 6 bases at V and 9 bases at J, with 10 bases between the two ends.

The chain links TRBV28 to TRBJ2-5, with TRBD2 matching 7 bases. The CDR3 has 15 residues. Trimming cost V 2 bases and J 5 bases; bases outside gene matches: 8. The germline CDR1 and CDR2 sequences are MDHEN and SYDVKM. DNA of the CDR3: TGTGCCAGCAGTTTAAACGGGGAGGGGCGGGAGACCCAGTACTTC. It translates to CASSLNGEGRETQYF.

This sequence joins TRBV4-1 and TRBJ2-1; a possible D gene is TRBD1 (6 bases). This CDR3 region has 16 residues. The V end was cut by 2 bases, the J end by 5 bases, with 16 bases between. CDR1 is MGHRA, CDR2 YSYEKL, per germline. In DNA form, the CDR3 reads TGCGCCAGCAGCCAACCTCTCGCAGGACAGCACAATGAGCAGTTCTTC. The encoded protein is CASSQPLAGQHNEQFF.